What follows are 10 T cell receptor beta chains derived from one specimen sequenced in a study of CDR3 diversity in severe acne. One entry per CDR3 protein, called by TCRdb with MiXCR from the PCR reads. Among tens of thousands of distinct CDR3 sequences listed, around 50% were seen once. Specimen: blood. The receptors were gathered from a male donor with severe acne vulgaris.

By share, this clonotype ranks as medium-sized. The chain has TRBV7-3 and TRBJ2-7, with TRBD1 matching 12 bases. V lost 4 bases and J lost 4; bases outside the gene matches: 5. The CDR3 totals 15 residues. Germline assignment: CDR1 SGHTA and CDR2 FQGTGA. CDR3 region: CASSSQGQGAYEQYF. The CDR3, as DNA: TGTGCCAGCAGCTCGCAGGGACAGGGGGCGTACGAGCAGTACTTC.

At least ten counts were recorded for this clonotype. The genes are TRBV4-1 and TRBJ2-7; no definite D call. Trimming took off 0 bases at V and 0 bases at J, with 9 bases between the two ends. The CDR3 length is 15 residues. Germline V gene data show CDR1 as MGHRA and CDR2 as YSYEKL. The CDR3 sequence is CASSQDLLHSYEQYV. The CDR3 nucleotides are TGCGCCAGCAGCCAAGATCTCCTTCACTCCTACGAGCAGTACGTC.

This clonotype was seen once. The chain carries TRBV7-9 and TRBJ2-7, with D perhaps TRBD2 (5 bases). CDR3 length: 17 amino acids. Germline CDR1 is SEHNR and CDR2 is FQNEAQ (reference sequence). Trimming shortened V by 3 bases and J by 7 bases, and 25 bases separated the two germline ends. CDR3 amino acids: CASSLIATRAQRWEQYF. The CDR3 DNA reads as TGTGCCAGCAGCTTGATCGCTACCCGGGCCCAGCGGTGGGAGCAGTACTTC.

Remarks on this clonotype: Since a much larger clone is just one base distant, this may be a read error. The CDR3 carries no conserved terminal phenylalanine or tryptophan, so it likely arises from a read error. V is TRBV5-1 and J is TRBJ1-6; no clear D. The germline V gene encodes CDR1 SGHRS and CDR2 YFSETQ. The CDR3 has 16 amino acids. V was pared by 4 bases and J by 0 bases, with 11 bases between. CDR3 DNA sequence: TGCGCCAGCAGCCTCGACACTAGCTCCTATAATTCACCCCTCCACTGT. It is translated as CASSLDTSSYNSPLHC.

This clonotype was counted a few times. J is TRBJ1-1 and V is TRBV9; no reliable D call. Germline V gives CDR1 SGDLS, CDR2 YYNGEE. This CDR3 spans 13 amino acids. Trimming removed 0 bases from V and 1 base from J, with 4 bases in between. DNA of the CDR3: TGTGCCAGCAGCGTAGCCGGGAACACTGAAGCTTTCTTT. Translation: CASSVAGNTEAFF.

The rearrangement joins TRBV19 to TRBJ2-3; 10 bases are shared with TRBD1. Germline V gene lookup returns CDR1 LNHDA and CDR2 SQIVND (reference sequence). The CDR3 contains 16 residues. Losses at the gene ends were 10 bases for V and 0 bases for J; bases not matched to a gene: 10. The CDR3 is CATRDRGGYSTDTQYF. The CDR3 region has the DNA TGTGCCACACGGGACAGGGGCGGATATAGCACAGATACGCAGTATTTT.

The chain employs TRBV24-1 and TRBJ2-5; 9 bases map to TRBD2. There are 14 residues in the CDR3. J lost 4 bases, V lost 7 bases, and 6 bases had no gene match. Germline CDR1 KGHDR, CDR2 SFDVKD. The CDR3 nucleotides are TGTGCCACCAGCCGTGCGGGAGGGCCAGAGACCCAGTACTTC. Its translation: CATSRAGGPETQYF.

The rearrangement uses TRBV12-3 or TRBV12-4 and TRBJ2-5, with 8 bases aligning to TRBD2. The V and J ends lost 7 bases and 5 bases, in that order; junction bases with no gene match: 9. CDR3 length: 14 residues. CDR3 residues: CASTPSGSYETQYF. The CDR3 nucleotides are TGTGCCAGCACCCCAAGCGGGAGTTACGAGACCCAGTACTTC.

The chain joins TRBV12-3 or TRBV12-4 to TRBJ2-5; D not resolved. The CDR3 consists of 11 residues. The V end lost 5 bases, the J end lost 4 bases, and 5 bases lay between the germline ends. The chain's CDR3 is CASSRTETQYF. The CDR3 DNA follows: TGTGCCAGCAGTCGGACAGAGACCCAGTACTTC.

This chain uses TRBV12-3 or TRBV12-4 with TRBJ1-1; no reliable D call. This CDR3 contains 14 residues. The V end lost 7 bases, the J end lost 0 bases, and 12 bases lay between the germline ends. Written as DNA, the CDR3 is TGTGCCAGCATACCAATCGCGGTGAACACTGAAGCTTTCTTT. Translation gives CASIPIAVNTEAFF.